Included here is one T cell receptor (beta chain) sequence, with context. Its antigen is not yet known. No qualities accompany the bases; no much larger clone lies one base away. The method behind the library was the immunoSEQ multiplex PCR assay. Per the authors' processing: A statistical classification framework was built to diagnose cytomegalovirus status from the catalog of TCR beta chain sequences. As stored in TCRdb, this immuneACCESS dataset retains in-frame rearrangements with V and J assigned. A fraction of the clones does not appear; measured against another copy, unresolved V genes explain less than half of the discrepancy, and the remainder lacks a known reason. V, J and clone size are taken as reported in that table, and D and trimming were inferred from the DNA itself. The sample profile shows 250,000 to 400,000 clones; roughly 87% of them were found once. The ten largest clones represent more than 0.95% of the sample.

This sample stems from a study of cytomegalovirus exposure and HLA in healthy donors (dated by TCRdb to 2016 to 2017). General notes on the study: A later analysis indicated that the 95 to 150 validation repertoires were generated on the platform also employed for the 670 or so repertoires of the first cohort. The study aimed to test whether signatures of past pathogen exposure could be identified by cataloging public T cell receptors. In addition to the first cohort of 650 to 750 subjects, a separate validation cohort of 130 or so different subjects was used. The study combined high-throughput TCR immunosequencing, statistical association of individual TCRs with disease status, and machine learning to predict cytomegalovirus infection status.

Donors formed part of the validation cohort, which comprised 120 subjects and was distinct from the first cohort of roughly 600 subjects. Relative to germline, V is 2 bases shorter and J is 4 bases shorter, with 11 bases between their ends. From cysteine to phenylalanine, the CDR3 is 14 amino acids long. Here the CDR3 DNA is all that survives: 42 bases in frame from base 1. From the germline V gene (reference sequence), CDR1 is MNHNY and CDR2 is SVGAGI. The paper as a whole reports these results and caveats: A total of fewer than 200 TCR beta chains were listed by the study as associated with cytomegalovirus. Most TCR sequences were seen in very few donors, while some public TCRs were found in many individuals. In both the original and validation cohorts, the classifier was reported to diagnose cytomegalovirus status with high specificity and sensitivity. The authors suggested that the approach could potentially be generalized to other disease states and immunological phenotypes. Three of the identified cytomegalovirus-associated TCR beta chains were confirmed in vitro to be specific for cytomegalovirus antigens. All 120 or so repertoires were used to score co-occurrence in the validation cohort in a later analysis, because that analysis had no HLA typing for the cohort. Of the cluster scores, 85% to 95% were above 0 in a later analysis, which found that TCRs clustered in the first cohort also tended to co-occur in the 120 validation repertoires.

Here the chain combines TRBV6-6 and TRBJ2-5; the D gene is perhaps TRBD1, on 5 matching bases. Sequencing was done on a sample of PBMCs. The receptor was derived from a man in his thirties or forties in good health and CMV-seronegative. In nucleotides, the sequence is TGTGCCAGCAGTTACAACAGGCCGGGAGAGACCCAGTACTTC. Its protein reads: CASSYNRPGETQYF.